These 31 T cell receptor beta chains originate from one sample sequenced in a study of blood T cell repertoires in COVID-19. Only in-frame clones appear in the TCRdb table, and some are missing; sequencing was by immunoSEQ multiplex PCR. In the table there are under 500,000 clones, roughly 90% of which are singletons. Sequencing input: peripheral blood. The receptors here all came from a woman between 25 and 40 years old with acute or convalescent COVID-19.

The chain recombines TRBV30 with TRBJ1-2; 11 nucleotides match TRBD1. The V gene's germline CDR1 is GTSNPN and CDR2 SVGIG (reference sequence). Trimming cost V 4 bases and J 3 bases; bases outside gene matches: 7. CDR3 length equals 15 residues. The CDR3 loop is CAWNRGQGADYGYTF. DNA for the CDR3: TGTGCCTGGAACCGTGGACAGGGGGCGGACTATGGCTACACCTTC.

This chain connects TRBV5-6 to TRBJ1-4, with TRBD1 matching 7 bases. Germline V gives CDR1 SGHDT, CDR2 YYEEEE. Trimming at V came to 7 bases and at J to 2 bases, leaving 8 bases not matched to a gene. The CDR3 totals 15 residues. This chain's CDR3 is CASERQGRTNEKLFF. CDR3 sequence (DNA): TGTGCCAGCGAAAGACAGGGACGGACTAATGAAAAACTGTTTTTT. Full variable domain (remainder filled in from reference TRBV5-6 and TRBJ1-4): DAGVTQSPTHLIKTRGQQVTLRCSPKSGHDTVSWYQQALGQGPQFIFQYYEEEERQRGNFPDRFSGHQFPNYSSELNVNALLLGDSALYLCASERQGRTNEKLFFGSGTQLSVL.

The gene calls are TRBV27 and TRBJ1-6; D gene uncertain. This CDR3 is built from 16 residues. V was trimmed by 3 bases and J by 8 bases, leaving 17 bases between them. CDR1 and CDR2 from the germline V gene are MNHEY and SMNVEV (reference sequence). The CDR3 region is CASSFSAGSRYSPLHF. The CDR3 DNA reads as TGTGCCAGCAGTTTCTCCGCGGGCAGCCGATATTCACCCCTCCACTTT.

The rearrangement links TRBV6-5 to TRBJ2-1; TRBD1 aligns across 7 bases. This CDR3 is built from 15 residues. Losses at the gene ends were 0 bases for V and 6 bases for J; bases not matched to a gene: 5. Germline loops: CDR1 MNHEY, CDR2 SVGAGI. The CDR3 DNA follows: TGTGCCAGCAGTTACTCGACGGGACAGAGCAATGAGCAGTTCTTC. Translating it yields CASSYSTGQSNEQFF.

The chain recombines TRBV20-1 with TRBJ2-1; 7 positions agree with TRBD1. CDR3 length: 10 residues. Germline lookup yields CDR1 DFQATT and CDR2 SNEGSKA (reference sequence). CDR3: CGTGDNEQFF. The CDR3 nucleotides are TGCGGTACAGGGGACAATGAGCAGTTCTTC.

The gene calls are TRBV7-8 and TRBJ1-2; TRBD1 agrees at 7 bases. The CDR3 covers 15 residues. Germline CDR1 reads SGHVS; CDR2 reads FQNEAQ. Trimming at V came to 4 bases and at J to 5 bases, leaving 10 bases not matched to a gene. CDR3 loop: CASSSSTGFGYGYTF. Here the CDR3 DNA reads TGTGCCAGCAGCTCCTCGACAGGGTTCGGATATGGCTACACCTTC.

The chain combines TRBV13 with TRBJ1-1; 9 bases map to TRBD1. CDR3 size: 13 residues. With 4 bases clipped from V and 7 bases from J, the junction kept 4 bases outside the gene matches. The V gene's germline CDR1 is PRHDT and CDR2 FYEKMQ (reference sequence). CDR3 DNA sequence: TGTGCCAGCAGCTCGGACAGGGGCGATGAAGCTTTCTTT. The encoded protein is CASSSDRGDEAFF.

The rearrangement joins TRBV13 to TRBJ2-1; D is perhaps TRBD2 (5 bases). V gave up 5 bases and J gave up 4 bases, with 9 bases separating them. CDR3 length: 13 amino acids. Germline V CDR1 and CDR2: PRHDT, FYEKMQ (reference sequence). CDR3 region: CASSLGGYNEQFF. The CDR3 DNA sequence: TGTGCCAGCAGCCTCGGAGGATACAATGAGCAGTTCTTC.

The chain joins TRBV12-3 or TRBV12-4 to TRBJ1-2; TRBD1 is a possible D gene (6 bases). Between the trimmed V and J ends, which lost 7 bases and 6 bases, there was a span of 15 bases. The length of the CDR3 is 13 residues. The CDR3 protein is CASTPTGRDGYTF. The CDR3 DNA reads as TGTGCCAGCACCCCCACAGGGAGGGATGGCTACACCTTC.

The chain carries TRBV7-9 and TRBJ1-6; D unresolved. Trimming left V 2 bases short and J 7 bases short, with 6 bases between. This CDR3 spans 13 amino acids. Germline V gives CDR1 SEHNR, CDR2 FQNEAQ (reference sequence). CDR3 residues: CASSLNKNSPLHF. The CDR3 coding sequence is TGTGCCAGCAGCTTAAACAAGAATTCACCCCTCCACTTT.

This chain uses TRBV29-1 with TRBJ1-1; 7 bases match TRBD1. Per germline, CDR1 SQVTM and CDR2 ANQGSEA. This CDR3 is 15 amino acids long. With 3 bases clipped from V and 7 bases from J, the junction kept 14 bases outside the gene matches. CDR3: CSVEGRWDRIYEAFF. The CDR3 DNA reads TGCAGCGTTGAGGGGCGCTGGGACAGAATTTATGAAGCTTTCTTT.

This chain joins TRBV28 and TRBJ1-5; D may be TRBD1 (6 bases). This CDR3 comprises 15 residues. CDR1 and CDR2 from the germline V gene are MDHEN and SYDVKM. Trimming took 7 bases from V and 6 from J, leaving 19 bases between them. The CDR3 DNA is TGTGCCAGCACCACCGGAGGGGGGGTCGGTCAGCCCCAGCATTTT. It specifies CASTTGGGVGQPQHF.

The V gene is TRBV7-2, the J gene TRBJ1-6, with 9 bases identical to TRBD1. The CDR3 loop spans 18 amino acids. Germline V gene lookup returns CDR1 SGHTA and CDR2 FQGNSA. V lost 5 bases to trimming and J lost 1 base; unmatched junction nucleotides: 9. For the CDR3, the DNA is TGTGCCAGCAGCCACGGACAGGGGACGGGATCCTATAATTCACCCCTCCACTTT. Its protein product is CASSHGQGTGSYNSPLHF. The variable domain in full, completed from reference TRBV7-2 and TRBJ1-6, reads GAGVSQSPSNKVTEKGKDVELRCDPISGHTALYWYRQSLGQGLEFLIYFQGNSAPDKSGLPSDRFSAERTGGSVSTLTIQRTQQEDSAVYLCASSHGQGTGSYNSPLHFGNGTRLTVT.

The chain has TRBV12-3 or TRBV12-4 and TRBJ1-5, with D perhaps matching TRBD1 (5 bases). Trimming removed 8 bases from V and 4 bases from J, with 12 bases in between. CDR3 size: 13 residues. The CDR3 spells CASGSRVNQPQHF. In DNA, the CDR3 is TGTGCCAGCGGATCCAGGGTGAATCAGCCCCAGCATTTT.

The genes are TRBV7-9 and TRBJ2-1; 13 positions match TRBD2. The V gene end was trimmed by 5 bases and the J gene end by 7 bases; junction bases not matched to a gene: 5. The CDR3 sequence is 15 residues long. The germline V gene has CDR1 SEHNR and CDR2 FQNEAQ (reference sequence). This CDR3 reads CASSPGLAGPNEQFF. As DNA, the CDR3 is TGTGCCAGCAGCCCGGGACTAGCGGGGCCTAATGAGCAGTTCTTC.

Points on this clone: Other DNA sequences within the sample encode an identical CDR3. The V and J genes are TRBV6-5 and TRBJ2-7; 13 bases align to TRBD2. J gave up 3 bases and V 5 bases, and 4 bases lay outside the gene matches. CDR3 length: 15 amino acids. The germline V gene has CDR1 MNHEY and CDR2 SVGAGI. The CDR3 sequence: CASSPWTSGGYEQYF. CDR3 bases: TGTGCCAGCAGTCCCTGGACTAGCGGGGGCTACGAGCAGTACTTC.

Comments on this clone: At the DNA level, this CDR3 is encoded by other sequences in the same sample as well. The chain employs TRBV5-1 and TRBJ2-5; the D is unclear. Between the trimmed V and J ends, which lost 1 base and 3 bases, there was a span of 4 bases. The CDR3 has 12 residues. Germline values: CDR1 SGHRS, CDR2 YFSETQ. CDR3 sequence reads: CASSLQEETQYF. The CDR3 nucleotides are TGCGCCAGCAGCTTGCAGGAAGAGACCCAGTACTTC.

This chain uses TRBV29-1 with TRBJ2-1; D ambiguous. The CDR3 covers 12 residues. Trimming left V 4 bases short and J 4 bases short, with 8 bases between. Germline V gene lookup returns CDR1 SQVTM and CDR2 ANQGSEA. CDR3 DNA: TGCAGCGTTGCCCCTTTGTACAATGAGCAGTTCTTC. It yields the protein CSVAPLYNEQFF.

The chain employs TRBV11-2 and TRBJ1-1, with D possibly TRBD1 on 5 matching bases. This CDR3 has 15 amino acids. With 5 bases removed from V and 2 bases from J, the gap between germline ends came to 15 bases. The germline V gene has CDR1 SGHAT and CDR2 FQNNGV. The CDR3 nucleotides are TGTGCCAGCAGCCAACGAGCAGGGCCAAACACTGAAGCTTTCTTT. Amino acids: CASSQRAGPNTEAFF.

This clone was picked up one time. The chain is built from TRBV7-9 and TRBJ2-5; the match to TRBD2 covers 7 bases. CDR3 size: 19 residues. The V gene's germline CDR1 is SEHNR and CDR2 FQNEAQ (reference sequence). The junction had 18 bases not matched to a gene; V was cut back by 5 bases and J by 0 bases. The CDR3 coding sequence is TGTGCCAGCAGCCTAAAAACTCCCGGGGGGAAGATACACCAAGAGACCCAGTACTTC. Residues: CASSLKTPGGKIHQETQYF.

This chain connects TRBV6-5 to TRBJ2-7; D is possibly TRBD1 (5 bases). The germline V and J ends were trimmed by 2 bases and 6 bases, with 11 bases remaining between them. From germline, CDR1 is MNHEY and CDR2 SVGAGI. The CDR3 has 13 residues. CDR3 DNA: TGTGCCAGCAGTTACAGCAGGGTACGCGAGCAGTACTTC. Translated, it gives CASSYSRVREQYF.

The chain carries TRBV5-4 and TRBJ2-1; the D gene is possibly TRBD1 (6 bases). Between the trimmed V and J ends, which lost 3 bases and 7 bases, there was a span of 11 bases. Germline V gene sequence: CDR1 SGHNT, CDR2 YYREEE (reference sequence). The CDR3 is 13 amino acids. CDR3 DNA: TGTGCCAGCAGCTCGGGACAACGAAATGAGCAGTTCTTC. Residues: CASSSGQRNEQFF. Based on the CDR3 plus reference TRBV5-4 and TRBJ2-1, the full variable domain is ETGVTQSPTHLIKTRGQQVTLRCSSQSGHNTVSWYQQALGQGPQFIFQYYREEENGRGNFPPRFSGLQFPNYSSELNVNALELDDSALYLCASSSGQRNEQFFGPGTRLTVL.

This clone was detected many times. The V and J genes are TRBV19 and TRBJ1-1; D may be TRBD1 (5 bases). Germline V gives CDR1 LNHDA, CDR2 SQIVND (reference sequence). Trimming took off 5 bases at V and 1 base at J, with 14 bases between the two ends. The CDR3 consists of 15 residues. As DNA, the CDR3 is TGTGCCAGTAGTGCCCGACAGTTATCGAACACTGAAGCTTTCTTT. Translating it yields CASSARQLSNTEAFF.

The V gene is TRBV28, the J gene TRBJ2-7; 8 positions agree with TRBD1. Trimming removed 6 bases from V and 4 bases from J; junction bases left unmatched: 11. Germline V gene sequence: CDR1 MDHEN, CDR2 SYDVKM. The CDR3 extends over 15 amino acids. DNA of the CDR3: TGTGCCAGCAGCGAATTGGACAGGGTGCCGTACGAGCAGTACTTC. Amino acid sequence: CASSELDRVPYEQYF.

This rearrangement joins TRBV5-1 to TRBJ1-2, with D perhaps TRBD1 (6 bases). Germline V gene sequence: CDR1 SGHRS, CDR2 YFSETQ. Trimming took off 8 bases at V and 2 bases at J, with 13 bases between the two ends. This CDR3 region has 13 residues. The CDR3 DNA reads TGCGCCAGACCTGGGGGCTTAAACTATGGCTACACCTTC. Protein: CARPGGLNYGYTF.

As regards this clone: The same CDR3 is also encoded by other DNA sequences in this sample. The J gene is TRBJ2-7, the V gene TRBV5-1; 7 bases match TRBD1. This CDR3 spans 14 amino acids. The germline V gene encodes CDR1 SGHRS and CDR2 YFSETQ. The junction had 3 bases not matched to a gene; V was cut back by 0 bases and J by 3 bases. This CDR3 is CASSLAGQSYEQYF. Written as DNA, the CDR3 is TGCGCCAGCAGCTTGGCGGGACAGAGCTACGAGCAGTACTTC.

CDR3 sequence reads: CASSDSRINIQYF. CDR3 nucleotide sequence: TGTGCCAGCAGTGACAGCAGGATAAACATTCAGTACTTC. The chain uses TRBV25-1 and TRBJ2-4; D gene uncertain. The CDR3 loop spans 13 amino acids. Per the germline V gene, CDR1 is MGHDK and CDR2 is SYGVNS. The V end lost 3 bases, the J end lost 6 bases, and 9 bases lay between the germline ends.

The chain is built from TRBV7-2 and TRBJ1-2; TRBD1 agrees at 7 bases. CDR1 is SGHTA and CDR2 is FQGNSA in the germline V gene. V was clipped by 2 bases and J by 4 bases; unmatched bases: 1. This CDR3 contains 13 residues. CDR3 sequence: CASSLTGAYGYTF. DNA for the CDR3: TGTGCCAGCAGCTTAACAGGGGCCTATGGCTACACCTTC. Combining the CDR3 with reference TRBV7-2 and TRBJ1-2 gives the whole variable domain GAGVSQSPSNKVTEKGKDVELRCDPISGHTALYWYRQSLGQGLEFLIYFQGNSAPDKSGLPSDRFSAERTGGSVSTLTIQRTQQEDSAVYLCASSLTGAYGYTFGSGTRLTVV.

This chain uses TRBV9 with TRBJ2-1; 7 bases map to TRBD1. The CDR3 loop spans 15 amino acids. After removal of 3 bases from V and 0 bases from J, the junction contained 3 bases not matched to a gene. Germline CDR1 and CDR2: SGDLS and YYNGEE. Here the CDR3 reads CASSGGQSSYNEQFF. The CDR3 region has the DNA TGTGCCAGCAGCGGGGGACAGAGCTCCTACAATGAGCAGTTCTTC.

The chain couples TRBV6-5 to TRBJ1-2; possible D gene TRBD1, 6 bases. V gave up 2 bases and J gave up 6 bases, with 10 bases separating them. This CDR3 has 13 amino acids. Germline CDR1 and CDR2: MNHEY and SVGAGI. DNA of the CDR3: TGTGCCAGCAGTTACAGGGGGAGGGATGGCTACACCTTC. This encodes CASSYRGRDGYTF.

With regard to this clone: Other DNA sequences in the same sample also yield this CDR3. The chain carries TRBV28 and TRBJ1-5; D may be TRBD1 (6 bases). This CDR3 is built from 14 residues. The V gene's germline CDR1 is MDHEN and CDR2 SYDVKM. Trimming pared 3 bases from V and 3 bases from J, leaving 9 bases between. The chain's CDR3 is CASSFPGVNQPQHF. In DNA, the CDR3 is TGTGCCAGCAGTTTCCCAGGGGTCAATCAGCCCCAGCATTTT.